A selection of T cell receptor beta chains follows, all from one sample in a study of blood T cell repertoires in COVID-19. Produced via immunoSEQ multiplex PCR; TCRdb's table is partial and in-frame only. The table has 200,000 to 250,000 clones, nearly 90% seen once. Source material: peripheral blood. These receptors all come from a woman between 18 and 29 years old who had recovered from COVID-19. Both conserved end residues are part of each CDR3. Each record gives: clone size, J gene, V gene, CDR3 protein. The size field is filled for only some rows; it gives once, few, many or a size class.

size: -; J: TRBJ2-3; V: TRBV19; CDR3: CASSISSGAQYF
size: -; J: TRBJ2-1; V: TRBV11-3; CDR3: CASSQAGYNEQFF
size: -; J: TRBJ2-5; V: TRBV2; CDR3: CASSARSRRETQYF
size: -; J: TRBJ1-5; V: TRBV6-5; CDR3: CASSEDGGTNQPQHF
size: few; J: TRBJ2-1; V: TRBV7-2; CDR3: CASSLGTSGRYEQFF
size: -; J: TRBJ1-2; V: TRBV9; CDR3: CASSVDPAGDGYTF
size: -; J: TRBJ1-2; V: TRBV4-1; CDR3: CASSQDSVGGYTF
size: -; J: TRBJ1-2; V: TRBV10-3; CDR3: CAISELTPTGPANYGYTF
size: -; J: TRBJ2-1; V: TRBV9; CDR3: CASSVASSYNEQFF
size: -; J: TRBJ2-2; V: TRBV5-6; CDR3: CASSHIPFQQGVTGELFF
size: -; J: TRBJ1-6; V: TRBV6-5; CDR3: CASSQQGSISPLHF
size: once; J: TRBJ2-7; V: TRBV5-1; CDR3: CASSLSSGTHEQYF
size: -; J: TRBJ1-5; V: TRBV5-5; CDR3: CASRKDRGSYQPQHF
size: -; J: TRBJ1-1; V: TRBV27; CDR3: CASSYNRVDTEAFF
size: -; J: TRBJ2-7; V: TRBV5-1; CDR3: CASSQGHGPLEQYF
size: once; J: TRBJ2-3; V: TRBV5-4; CDR3: CASSLLQGADTQYF
size: -; J: TRBJ2-1; V: TRBV19; CDR3: CASSPGGGNEQFF
size: -; J: TRBJ2-1; V: TRBV19; CDR3: CAPKGTSGLSSYNEQFF
size: few; J: TRBJ2-7; V: TRBV25-1; CDR3: CASSGGTSSGPEQYF
size: few; J: TRBJ1-1; V: TRBV2; CDR3: CASRLEEWTEAFF
size: -; J: TRBJ2-2; V: TRBV28; CDR3: CASATSGRMLLFF
size: -; J: TRBJ1-1; V: TRBV29-1; CDR3: CSVGSWAGLNTEAFF
size: -; J: TRBJ2-1; V: TRBV27; CDR3: CASSLIAGGPYNEQFF
size: once; J: TRBJ2-1; V: TRBV10-2; CDR3: CASKTGGSDEQFF
size: few; J: TRBJ2-1; V: TRBV25-1; CDR3: CASTRSGYSYNEQFF
size: -; J: TRBJ2-2; V: TRBV7-3; CDR3: CASSFLGSSNTGELFF
size: once; J: TRBJ2-1; V: TRBV4-1; CDR3: CASSQGSLGLPIYNEQFF
size: -; J: TRBJ1-2; V: TRBV7-2; CDR3: CASSLVQGYGYTF
size: once; J: TRBJ2-5; V: TRBV7-2; CDR3: CASSLLAGVGETQYF
size: once; J: TRBJ1-1; V: TRBV7-2; CDR3: CASSQDDFAEAFF
size: -; J: TRBJ2-5; V: TRBV3-1/TRBV3-2; CDR3: CASSQLRQETQYF
size: once; J: TRBJ1-2; V: TRBV10-3; CDR3: CAIRGTGGLLRHTF
size: -; J: TRBJ2-6; V: TRBV19; CDR3: CASSISQGQGAPGANVLTF
size: -; J: TRBJ1-1; V: TRBV7-3; CDR3: CASSRTIGFPGTANTEAFF
size: -; J: TRBJ1-4; V: TRBV4-1; CDR3: CASSQGAGSIADQLFF
size: -; J: TRBJ2-1; V: TRBV3-1/TRBV3-2; CDR3: CASSPSAREPMGEQFF
size: few; J: TRBJ1-2; V: TRBV30; CDR3: CAWSDRLEGYTF
size: -; J: TRBJ1-5; V: TRBV12-5; CDR3: CASAAPAQPQHF
size: -; J: TRBJ1-1; V: TRBV4-3; CDR3: CASSQGDRGWTEAFF
size: -; J: TRBJ1-1; V: TRBV19; CDR3: CASIGRGSTEAFF
size: -; J: TRBJ2-1; V: TRBV9; CDR3: CASSRRDNEQFF
size: -; J: TRBJ2-1; V: TRBV4-1; CDR3: CASSQTPLAANEQFF
size: -; J: TRBJ2-2; V: TRBV14; CDR3: CASSQSPGSTAGELFF
size: -; J: TRBJ2-1; V: TRBV5-8; CDR3: CASSFSMESISSYNEQFF
size: -; J: TRBJ1-1; V: TRBV7-9; CDR3: CASSPQSGKNTEAFF
size: -; J: TRBJ1-2; V: TRBV6-1; CDR3: CASSEEVRENYGYTF
size: -; J: TRBJ2-3; V: TRBV9; CDR3: CASRNTSSTDTQYF
size: few; J: TRBJ2-2; V: TRBV10-3; CDR3: CAIKGGSLNTGELFF